This is a list of T cell receptor beta chains from one sample in a study of blood T cell repertoires in COVID-19. Assay: immunoSEQ multiplex PCR; the TCRdb copy retains only in-frame clones and omits some. Of 52,000 or so clones in the sample, 75% to 85% were seen once. The specimen was peripheral blood. The receptors derive from a human donor in a cohort sampled during active COVID-19. Both conserved end residues are part of each CDR3. A D gene is named only where the DNA matches it firmly. The size entry is marked missing in some rows and otherwise reads once, few, many or a size class.

V gene	D gene	J gene	clone size	CDR3 DNA	CDR3 protein
TRBV6-5	TRBD1	TRBJ1-5	.	TGTGCCAGCACCCACCGCAGGGGGCAGCAGCCCCAGCATTTT	CASTHRRGQQPQHF
TRBV15	TRBD2	TRBJ2-2	.	TGTGCCACCGGAACCTATCGGGAGGGCCCTGGGGAGCTGTTTTTT	CATGTYREGPGELFF
TRBV19	.	TRBJ1-2	.	TGTGCCAGTAGTATCCCAGGGATGAGTGGCTACACCTTC	CASSIPGMSGYTF
TRBV5-1	.	TRBJ2-5	.	TGCGCCAGCAGCCCCCGGGACACCCTCCAAGAGACCCAGTACTTC	CASSPRDTLQETQYF
TRBV2	TRBD2	TRBJ2-5	.	TGTGCCAGCAAGGTGCGAGCGGGATTACGGGAGGGGCAAGAGACCCAGTACTTC	CASKVRAGLREGQETQYF
TRBV7-3	.	TRBJ2-1	once	TGTGCCAGCAGCTTAAGGCCAGGGCCCTCTATTAATGAGCAGTTCTTC	CASSLRPGPSINEQFF
TRBV29-1	TRBD1	TRBJ2-1	.	TGCAGCGTTACCGGGGACAGGAGGTACAATGAGCAGTTCTTC	CSVTGDRRYNEQFF
TRBV27	.	TRBJ2-1	.	TGTGCCAGCAGTTTATCGACGTTCTCTCGCGGGCGGTTGCCCCTAAGCTCCTACAATGAGCAGTTCTTC	CASSLSTFSRGRLPLSSYNEQFF
TRBV28	TRBD2	TRBJ2-1	.	TGTGCCAGCAGCCTACTAGCGGGAGCCCACAATGAGCAGTTCTTC	CASSLLAGAHNEQFF
TRBV6-2/TRBV6-3	.	TRBJ2-3	.	TGTGCCAGCAGTTACGCGCCCCAGGGAAGCACAGATACGCAGTATTTT	CASSYAPQGSTDTQYF
TRBV29-1	TRBD1	TRBJ2-7	few	TGCAGCGTTCCGGGACAGGGGGTAGGCGAGCAGTACTTC	CSVPGQGVGEQYF
TRBV7-6	.	TRBJ2-1	.	TGTGCCAGCAGCTTAGTAATTGAGCAGTTCTTC	CASSLVIEQFF
TRBV6-2/TRBV6-3	TRBD2	TRBJ2-3	once	TGTGCCAGCAGGCCTACCACGGGACTAGCGGGAGGGCCTTCCACAGATACGCAGTATTTT	CASRPTTGLAGGPSTDTQYF
TRBV7-9	.	TRBJ2-3	.	TGTGCCAGCACCCCGCGGGGGCAGAGCACAGATACGCAGTATTTT	CASTPRGQSTDTQYF